Listed below are T cell receptor beta chains from one sample, sequenced in a study of beta chain features in type 1 diabetes. Profiled with immunoSEQ multiplex PCR; TCRdb holds only in-frame clones, not every one. The sample has 630,000 or so clones; over 11% are singletons. The sample comprised naive CD4+ T cells from blood. The receptors originated from a young man with type 1 diabetes. The conserved cysteine and the conserved F or W are not part of the CDR3 here. Not every row has a clone size; where given, it reads once, few, many or a size class.

>.|TRBV30
AWSVQLVGYNEQF
>.|TRBV2
ASKAVFGAF
>few|TRBV11-2
ASSSQEVYPRI
>.|TRBV7-9
ASSSLAGVPDEQF
>few|TRBV7-2
ASSSAGLQNTGELF
>few|TRBV14
ASSQDGTSGGQF
>.|TRBV30
AWTVGTGGYYEQY
>.|TRBV11-2
ASSLRWWDPYNEQF
>.|TRBV6-4
ASSVRENTEAF
>.|TRBV4-3
ASSPGTSRGYEQY
>.|TRBV2
ASSEAILRGQY
>.|TRBV6-6
ASNPRGAYNEQF
>.|TRBV13
ASSPRTGIYEQY
>.|TRBV6-5
ASSYVGQGNTEAF
>.|TRBV4-3
ASSQNRGAPNEKLF
>.|TRBV7-9
ASGASTDTQY
>few|TRBV7-6
ASSLARGYEQY
>.|TRBV7-2
ASSFRQGSTDTQY
>few|TRBV2
ASSENTGQETQY
>.|TRBV7-9
ASSPPPERETQY
>few|TRBV29-1
SVPRGTGQETQY
>few|TRBV4-3
ASSTLPDRVPDTQY
>.|TRBV7-2
ASNVTGDTEAF
>.|TRBV28
ASSSTVPEAF
>few|TRBV9
ASSIRGASIGELF
>few|TRBV18
ASSPTASGANVLT